The TCR beta chain described here comes from a study of blood T cells in healthy people across ages. Sample-barcoded 5' priming and a J-beta primer mix drove a second PCR of about 6 to 12 cycles. Per sample, CDR3-containing paired-end reads numbered at least 2.5 million. In TCRdb, the 5' RACE reads were re-called with MiXCR into one record per CDR3 protein. The data show 450,000 to 700,000 distinct CDR3 sequences, with approximately 25% seen just once and around a sixth held by the top ten. This clonotype came up a few times. Its antigen is not known. With 5 bases removed from V and 7 bases from J, the gap between germline ends came to 11 bases. The CDR3 has 13 residues. CDR1 is LNHDA, CDR2 SQIVND, per germline (reference sequence). The draw of peripheral blood yielded approximately 10 milliliters from each donor. Study-wide results and caveats: Per million T cells, TCR beta diversity dropped about linearly as age rose. Nothing was known about donor CMV status, and this possibly confounded expanded clonotype changes.

What was sequenced was blood. The sequence came from a woman aged 70-85 years in good health. J is TRBJ1-4 and V is TRBV19; D gene unclear. CDR3 coding DNA: TGTGCCAGTAGTGATCGCCACAGTGAAAAACTGTTTTTT. The encoded protein is CASSDRHSEKLFF.